Each of the 17 T cell receptor beta chains below was sequenced from the same sample in a study of T cell repertoires in cytomegalovirus infection. TCRdb ran MiXCR on the reads and lists one entry per CDR3 protein. Counted here are some 500,000 distinct CDR3 sequences, about 40% occurring once; the ten biggest clones make up 48%. Antigens of these TCRs are unknown. This sample comprised cultured PBMCs, obtained from culture after CMV antigen stimulation. These receptors were obtained from a human donor in good health (CMV status not recorded). Some clones in this sample may be carry-over from other donors' samples.

The rearrangement joins TRBV29-1 to TRBJ1-1; 8 bases match TRBD1. V was clipped by 4 bases and J by 4 bases; unmatched bases: 11. This CDR3 region has 15 residues. CDR1 and CDR2 from the germline V gene are SQVTM and ANQGSEA. CDR3 protein: CSVGVRAGGITEAFF. CDR3 nucleotides: TGCAGCGTTGGGGTAAGGGCAGGGGGCATCACTGAAGCTTTCTTT.

The chain is built from TRBV12-3 or TRBV12-4 and TRBJ2-1; 8 positions match TRBD2. The J segment lost 7 bases and the V segment lost 6 bases, leaving 11 bases of the junction unmatched. The CDR3 has 15 residues. CDR3 amino acids: CASRSPGGPGNEQFF. CDR3 in DNA: TGTGCCAGCAGATCCCCGGGGGGGCCAGGGAATGAGCAGTTCTTC.

This clonotype was picked up a small number of times. The J gene is TRBJ2-1, the V gene TRBV7-2, with TRBD2 matching 11 bases. The CDR3 spans 17 residues. In germline, CDR1 is SGHTA, CDR2 FQGNSA. J was trimmed by 5 bases and V by 4 bases; bases with no gene match: 10. CDR3 residues: CASSYISGGGPHNEQFF. Here the CDR3 DNA reads TGTGCCAGCAGCTACATTAGCGGGGGGGGTCCCCACAATGAGCAGTTCTTC.

The chain carries TRBV7-8 and TRBJ1-2; TRBD1 matches 8 bases. The germline V gene has CDR1 SGHVS and CDR2 FQNEAQ. The length of the CDR3 is 16 residues. Unmatched junction bases numbered 7, after V lost 1 base and J lost 3 bases. The CDR3 sequence: CASSLDPPGGDYGYTF. The CDR3, as DNA: TGTGCCAGCAGCTTAGATCCCCCAGGGGGCGACTATGGCTACACCTTC.

This clonotype was counted between two and nine times. This chain's CDR3 is CAISDPGQGLDEQYF. The DNA for the CDR3 is TGTGCCATCAGTGATCCGGGACAGGGTTTGGACGAGCAGTACTTC. V gene TRBV10-3 combines with J gene TRBJ2-7, with 9 nucleotides matching TRBD1. V dropped 3 bases and J dropped 5; count of bases not matched to a gene: 8. CDR1 and CDR2 (germline): ENHRY, SYGVKD. CDR3 size: 15 residues.

This clonotype was found a few times. The chain combines TRBV4-1 with TRBJ2-1; 9 bases line up with TRBD2. V shed 3 bases and J 4 bases; nucleotides not matched to a gene: 4. This CDR3 is 15 amino acids long. Germline lookup yields CDR1 MGHRA and CDR2 YSYEKL. Here the CDR3 reads CASSHTAGGYNEQFF. The CDR3 nucleotides are TGCGCCAGCAGCCATACAGCGGGGGGTTACAATGAGCAGTTCTTC.

The chain employs TRBV6-5 and TRBJ2-5, with D possibly being TRBD2 (6 bases). Germline CDR1 MNHEY, CDR2 SVGAGI. Trimming cost V 7 bases and J 4 bases, with 13 bases left between them. This CDR3 spans 13 amino acids. The CDR3 reads CASTKWDSETQYF. In DNA, the CDR3 is TGTGCCAGCACCAAATGGGACTCAGAGACCCAGTACTTC.

J is TRBJ2-3 and V is TRBV12-3 or TRBV12-4; 12 nucleotides agree with TRBD2. The trim removed 4 bases at V and 2 bases at J, leaving 4 bases unmatched. The length of the CDR3 is 16 residues. The CDR3 spells CASSSTSGGPTDTQYF. The CDR3 DNA follows: TGTGCCAGCAGTTCGACTAGCGGGGGTCCCACAGATACGCAGTATTTT.

This sequence joins TRBV7-9 and TRBJ2-7; a weak D match, TRBD1 (5 bases). V lost 4 bases, J lost 2 bases, and 15 bases lay in between. Germline CDR1 and CDR2: SEHNR and FQNEAQ (reference sequence). The CDR3 is made up of 15 amino acids. The CDR3 bases are TGTGCCAGCAGCTCCCCTACCGACAGCCCCTACGAGCAGTACTTC. Its protein is CASSSPTDSPYEQYF.

This clonotype was counted a single time. The CDR3 nucleotides are TGTGCCAGCAGCTGGGGGGAAGCCTACGAGCAGTACTTC. It yields the protein CASSWGEAYEQYF. V gene TRBV5-4 combines with J gene TRBJ2-7; tentatively, D is TRBD2 (6 bases). The CDR3 loop spans 13 amino acids. Trimming cost V 3 bases and J 2 bases, with 9 bases left between them. CDR1 SGHNT and CDR2 YYREEE come from the germline V gene (reference sequence).

In this sample, this clonotype turned up once. J is TRBJ2-5 and V is TRBV18; D is uncertain. V lost 2 bases and J 1 base, leaving 11 bases between the germline ends. Germline-derived CDR1 and CDR2 are KGHSH and LQKENI. This CDR3 contains 15 residues. The CDR3 DNA follows: TGTGCCAGCTCACCATCCAAGCTATCCCAAGAGACCCAGTACTTC. As protein: CASSPSKLSQETQYF.

The chain is built from TRBV7-2 and TRBJ2-7, with 8 bases matching TRBD1. The V and J ends lost 5 bases and 5 bases, in that order; junction bases with no gene match: 5. Per germline, CDR1 SGHTA and CDR2 FQGNSA. CDR3 length: 13 residues. The CDR3 nucleotides read TGTGCCAGCAGCCCGTCGGACAGGGACGAGCAGTACTTC. It specifies CASSPSDRDEQYF.

The V gene is TRBV28, the J gene TRBJ2-3; 9 nucleotides match TRBD2. The ends lost 8 bases at V and 0 bases at J; junction bases unmatched: 12. The CDR3 covers 17 residues. Germline V CDR1 and CDR2: MDHEN, SYDVKM. CDR3 DNA: TGTGCCAGCGGGGGAGGTAGCGGGGGTCCCAGCACAGATACGCAGTATTTT. Its protein is CASGGGSGGPSTDTQYF. Full variable domain (outside the CDR3, taken from reference TRBV28 and TRBJ2-3): DVKVTQSSRYLVKRTGEKVFLECVQDMDHENMFWYRQDPGLGLRLIYFSYDVKMKEKGDIPEGYSVSREKKERFSLILESASTNQTSMYLCASGGGSGGPSTDTQYFGPGTRLTVL.

The gene calls are TRBV4-1 and TRBJ2-3; D remains ambiguous. This CDR3 is built from 14 residues. The V end lost 1 base, the J end lost 4 bases, and 9 bases lay between the germline ends. The germline V gene encodes CDR1 MGHRA and CDR2 YSYEKL. The CDR3 is CASSQALDADTQYF. CDR3 bases: TGCGCCAGCAGCCAAGCATTAGACGCAGATACGCAGTATTTT.

This clonotype was recorded at least ten times. The chain combines TRBV7-2 with TRBJ1-6; D is uncertain. The CDR3 consists of 12 residues. Germline V CDR1 and CDR2: SGHTA, FQGNSA. V lost 1 base and J 10 bases, leaving 5 bases between the germline ends. CDR3 nucleotides: TGTGCCAGCAGCTTAGATAGGTCACCCCTCCACTTT. Translation: CASSLDRSPLHF.

The rearrangement uses TRBV7-8 and TRBJ1-2; tentatively, D is TRBD1 (6 bases). V dropped 4 bases and J dropped 4 bases, with 10 bases sitting between them. The CDR3 length is 13 residues. Germline V gene data show CDR1 as SGHVS and CDR2 as FQNEAQ. CDR3 coding DNA: TGTGCCAGCAGCTCCGGACAGACCTATGGCTACACCTTC. The encoded protein is CASSSGQTYGYTF.

This chain links TRBV11-2 with TRBJ1-2, with D uncertain. Trimming took 4 bases from V and 8 from J, leaving 17 bases between them. Per germline, CDR1 SGHAT and CDR2 FQNNGV. The CDR3 consists of 14 residues. This chain's CDR3 is CASSSLSQEIGYTF. The CDR3, as DNA: TGTGCCAGCAGCTCGCTCTCCCAGGAAATCGGCTACACCTTC. Full variable domain (rest looked up from reference TRBV11-2 and TRBJ1-2): EAGVAQSPRYKIIEKRQSVAFWCNPISGHATLYWYQQILGQGPKLLIQFQNNGVVDDSQLPKDRFSAERLKGVDSTLKIQPAKLEDSAVYLCASSSLSQEIGYTFGSGTRLTVV.